The 28 T cell receptor beta chains reported below all come from one sample, sequenced in a study of early T cells in non-severe SARS-CoV-2 infection. One entry per CDR3 protein, called by TCRdb with MiXCR from the 5' RACE reads. The sample has about 110,000 distinct CDR3 sequences; approximately 12% are singletons. Sequenced: whole blood. The source of these receptors is an adult who was a healthcare worker with PCR-confirmed SARS-CoV-2 infection or an uninfected control (not recorded which).

The chain links TRBV6-5 to TRBJ2-5; 8 bases agree with TRBD1. Germline assignment: CDR1 MNHEY and CDR2 SVGAGI. Trimming took 5 bases from V and 5 from J; bases not matched to a gene: 7. The CDR3 extends over 14 amino acids. The CDR3 spells CASSKDRDEETQYF. In nucleotides, the CDR3 is TGTGCCAGCAGTAAGGACAGGGATGAGGAGACCCAGTACTTC.

This clonotype was seen ten or more times. The chain has TRBV3-1 and TRBJ1-2, with D maybe TRBD1 (6 bases). From germline, CDR1 is LGHDT and CDR2 YNNKEL (reference sequence). The length of the CDR3 is 14 residues. Deletions cut 6 bases from V and 2 bases from J, with 13 bases between. The CDR3 DNA sequence: TGTGCCAGCAGTCTGACAGGCCAAAACTATGGCTACACCTTC. Translating it yields CASSLTGQNYGYTF.

This clonotype was observed many times. The chain couples TRBV28 to TRBJ2-7; 9 nucleotides line up with TRBD2. The germline gives CDR1 MDHEN, CDR2 SYDVKM. V dropped 5 bases and J dropped 2; count of bases not matched to a gene: 13. The CDR3 length is 17 residues. The DNA of the CDR3 is TGTGCCAGCAGTCTCAGCTATACTAGCGGGTCTACCTACGAGCAGTACTTC. This gives the protein CASSLSYTSGSTYEQYF.

The rearrangement joins TRBV28 to TRBJ1-1, with D uncertain. V was shortened by 2 bases and J by 5 bases, with 12 bases between the two germline ends. In germline, CDR1 is MDHEN, CDR2 SYDVKM. The CDR3 spans 14 residues. CDR3 bases: TGTGCCAGCAGTTTACCCCAGGAATTGACTGAAGCTTTCTTT. This codes for CASSLPQELTEAFF. The full variable domain, its missing parts supplied by reference TRBV28 and TRBJ1-1, is DVKVTQSSRYLVKRTGEKVFLECVQDMDHENMFWYRQDPGLGLRLIYFSYDVKMKEKGDIPEGYSVSREKKERFSLILESASTNQTSMYLCASSLPQELTEAFFGQGTRLTVV.

At least ten counts were recorded for this clonotype. J is TRBJ2-3 and V is TRBV6-1; 8 bases align to TRBD2. Trimming took 3 bases from V and 6 from J; bases not matched to a gene: 8. The CDR3 runs to 15 residues. CDR1 is MNHNS and CDR2 is SASEGT in the germline V gene. Here the CDR3 reads CASSDVSGSGDTQYF. As DNA, the CDR3 is TGTGCCAGCAGTGATGTAAGCGGGAGTGGTGATACGCAGTATTTT.

This clonotype occurred many times. The rearrangement links TRBV7-9 to TRBJ1-2, with TRBD1 as a possible D gene (5 bases). The V gene lost 4 bases and the J gene lost 8 bases, with 14 bases spanning the gap. Germline V gene sequence: CDR1 SEHNR, CDR2 FQNEAQ (reference sequence). The CDR3 contains 13 residues. Written as DNA, the CDR3 is TGTGCCAGCAGCTCGACAGCAGCTAAGGGCTACACCTTC. Amino acid sequence: CASSSTAAKGYTF. The complete variable domain, with remaining parts taken from reference TRBV7-9 and TRBJ1-2, reads DTGVSQNPRHKITKRGQNVTFRCDPISEHNRLYWYRQTLGQGPEFLTYFQNEAQLEKSRLLSDRFSAERPKGSFSTLEIQRTEQGDSAMYLCASSSTAAKGYTFGSGTRLTVV.

In this sample, this clonotype turned up a few times. The chain recombines TRBV20-1 with TRBJ2-7; 10 bases line up with TRBD2. The V segment lost 2 bases and the J segment 5 bases; nucleotides outside the gene matches: 6. This CDR3 region has 14 residues. The germline CDR1 and CDR2 sequences are DFQATT and SNEGSKA (reference sequence). CDR3 nucleotides: TGCAGTGCTAGACAAGCGGGAGGGCCCCACGAGCAGTACTTC. Its translation: CSARQAGGPHEQYF.

CDR3 loop: CAWSGELFTEAFF. The DNA for the CDR3 is TGTGCCTGGAGTGGGGAATTATTCACTGAAGCTTTCTTT. The chain uses TRBV30 and TRBJ1-1, with unresolved D. V lost 1 base and J 4 bases, leaving 10 bases between the germline ends. Germline loops: CDR1 GTSNPN, CDR2 SVGIG (reference sequence). The CDR3 consists of 13 residues. Drawing the rest from reference TRBV30 and TRBJ1-1, the complete variable domain is SQTIHQWPATLVQPVGSPLSLECTVEGTSNPNLYWYRQAAGRGLQLLFYSVGIGQISSEVPQNLSASRPQDRQFILSSKKLLLSDSGFYLCAWSGELFTEAFFGQGTRLTVV.

This clonotype was detected ten times or more. The rearrangement joins TRBV4-1 to TRBJ2-7; D is ambiguous. Trimming shortened V by 0 bases and J by 7 bases, and 10 bases separated the two germline ends. This CDR3 is 13 amino acids long. Germline values: CDR1 MGHRA, CDR2 YSYEKL. In nucleotides, the CDR3 is TGCGCCAGCAGCCAAGAACTCGCTTGGGAGCAGTACTTC. Translating it yields CASSQELAWEQYF.

The chain employs TRBV7-2 and TRBJ1-1, with D uncertain. CDR1 and CDR2 (germline): SGHTA, FQGNSA. CDR3 length: 14 amino acids. V was pared by 1 base and J by 5 bases, with 11 bases between. The CDR3 here is CASSLEGWWTEAFF. The CDR3 coding sequence is TGTGCCAGCAGCTTAGAGGGCTGGTGGACTGAAGCTTTCTTT.

This clonotype was detected a few times. The chain has TRBV12-3 or TRBV12-4 and TRBJ2-3, with TRBD2 matching over 8 bases. J lost 4 bases, V lost 6 bases, and 12 bases had no gene match. The CDR3 is made up of 16 amino acids. CDR3 in DNA: TGTGCCAGCAGCCCTCATGAGGGGACTAGGGCAGATACGCAGTATTTT. Amino acids: CASSPHEGTRADTQYF.

The table lists this clonotype with many counts. J is TRBJ1-2 and V is TRBV4-1; maybe TRBD1 (5 bases). Germline V lookup: CDR1 MGHRA, CDR2 YSYEKL. V gave up 1 base and J gave up 2 bases, with 14 bases separating them. The CDR3 contains 16 residues. CDR3 region: CASSQGARAPNYGYTF. The DNA for the CDR3 is TGCGCCAGCAGCCAAGGCGCCAGGGCACCCAACTATGGCTACACCTTC.

Many counts were recorded for this clonotype. The V gene is TRBV7-8, the J gene TRBJ2-7; tentative D call: TRBD2 (6 bases). Germline V gives CDR1 SGHVS, CDR2 FQNEAQ. Trimming took 0 bases from V and 4 from J, leaving 7 bases between them. The length of the CDR3 is 13 residues. This CDR3 reads CASSLAGGYEQYF. The DNA for the CDR3 is TGTGCCAGCAGCTTAGCGGGGGGATACGAGCAGTACTTC.

The chain combines TRBV12-3 or TRBV12-4 with TRBJ2-5; D might be TRBD2 (7 bases). V lost 2 bases and J 3 bases, leaving 10 bases between the germline ends. This CDR3 is built from 14 residues. The CDR3 spells CASSLRGGEETQYF. The CDR3 DNA sequence: TGTGCCAGCAGTTTAAGGGGGGGCGAAGAGACCCAGTACTTC.

V and J are TRBV9 and TRBJ2-7; 7 bases line up with TRBD1. V trimming: 0 bases; J trimming: 2 bases; junction bases outside the gene matches: 5. The CDR3 length is 15 residues. The germline V gene has CDR1 SGDLS and CDR2 YYNGEE. The CDR3: CASSVGQGPPYEQYF. CDR3 nucleotides: TGTGCCAGCAGCGTAGGACAGGGTCCTCCCTACGAGCAGTACTTC. The full variable domain, in which reference TRBV9 and TRBJ2-7 provide the parts outside the CDR3, is DSGVTQTPKHLITATGQRVTLRCSPRSGDLSVYWYQQSLDQGLQFLIQYYNGEERAKGNILERFSAQQFPDLHSELNLSSLELGDSALYFCASSVGQGPPYEQYFGPGTRLTVT.

This clonotype was seen only a few times. The CDR3 region has the DNA TGTGCCAGCTCAGTAGGACGGAATGAAAAACTGTTTTTT. The encoded protein is CASSVGRNEKLFF. The V and J genes are TRBV18 and TRBJ1-4, with D hard to call. Germline CDR1 and CDR2: KGHSH and LQKENI. This CDR3 has 13 residues. V lost 5 bases and J lost 5, with 9 bases in between.

This clonotype was counted a few times. The chain links TRBV28 to TRBJ1-2; D uncertain. The CDR3 length is 12 residues. Germline values: CDR1 MDHEN, CDR2 SYDVKM. V was pared by 2 bases and J by 8 bases, with 9 bases between. In nucleotides, the CDR3 is TGTGCCAGCAGTTTAGCCGGAGACGGCTACACCTTC. Protein product: CASSLAGDGYTF.

This clonotype was seen a handful of times. The rearrangement uses TRBV18 and TRBJ2-1, with 10 bases aligning to TRBD1. V trimming: 3 bases; J trimming: 9 bases; junction bases outside the gene matches: 2. Germline CDR1 reads KGHSH; CDR2 reads LQKENI. CDR3 length: 13 residues. CDR3: CASSPGTGAEQFF. The CDR3 DNA is TGTGCCAGCTCACCCGGGACAGGGGCTGAGCAGTTCTTC.

This clonotype was seen ten or more times. This chain uses TRBV10-3 with TRBJ2-7, with a weak D call TRBD2 (6 bases). CDR1 and CDR2 from the germline V gene are ENHRY and SYGVKD. Trimming cost V 6 bases and J 2 bases, with 14 bases left between them. This CDR3 is built from 14 residues. CDR3: CAISPGGSTYEQYF. CDR3 coding DNA: TGTGCCATCAGCCCAGGAGGGTCCACCTACGAGCAGTACTTC.

This clonotype was seen a handful of times. The gene calls are TRBV6-6 and TRBJ2-3; D call uncertain. The ends were cut back, 8 bases at V and 1 base at J, with 10 bases in the middle. The CDR3 sequence is 13 residues long. Germline assignment: CDR1 MNHNY and CDR2 SVGAGI (reference sequence). The CDR3 nucleotides are TGTGCCAGCGGCACAAAAGGCACAGATACGCAGTATTTT. Residues: CASGTKGTDTQYF.

As DNA, the CDR3 is TGTGCCAGCACACCTTCGAATCAAGCCGCCCAGTACTTC. Protein: CASTPSNQAAQYF. V usage is TRBV6-6 and J usage is TRBJ2-5; D gene ambiguous. The V gene lost 7 bases and the J gene lost 9 bases, with 18 bases spanning the gap. This CDR3 spans 13 amino acids. The V gene's germline CDR1 is MNHNY and CDR2 SVGAGI (reference sequence).

This clonotype was recorded many times. This chain connects TRBV18 to TRBJ2-7, with D perhaps matching TRBD1 or TRBD2 (5 bases each). The length of the CDR3 is 15 residues. CDR1 is KGHSH and CDR2 is LQKENI in the germline V gene. Between the trimmed V and J ends, which lost 0 bases and 2 bases, there was a span of 11 bases. The CDR3 here is CASSPPERDAYEQYF. The CDR3 DNA reads TGTGCCAGCTCACCACCTGAACGGGACGCCTACGAGCAGTACTTC.

In its sample, this clonotype was seen a few times. The chain employs TRBV7-2 and TRBJ2-2, with 7 bases lining up with TRBD2. The CDR3 contains 14 residues. Trimming removed 4 bases from V and 6 bases from J; junction bases left unmatched: 5. Germline V lookup: CDR1 SGHTA, CDR2 FQGNSA. The CDR3 bases are TGTGCCAGCAGCTCGAGTACTAGCGCCGGGGAGCTGTTTTTT. Its translation is CASSSSTSAGELFF.

The chain has TRBV15 and TRBJ2-1; 12 positions match TRBD2. Per germline, CDR1 LNHNV and CDR2 YYDKDF (reference sequence). Germline trimming cut 5 bases from V and 9 bases from J; bases unmatched to any gene: 8. CDR3 size: 15 residues. Written as DNA, the CDR3 is TGTGCCACCAGCGTCGGGACTAGCGGGCTTGGTGAGCAGTTCTTC. Protein: CATSVGTSGLGEQFF.

There are a few counts of this clonotype. This sequence joins TRBV20-1 and TRBJ2-2; no clear D gene. This CDR3 comprises 12 residues. V gave up 6 bases and J gave up 6 bases, with 11 bases separating them. Germline V lookup: CDR1 DFQATT, CDR2 SNEGSKA (reference sequence). CDR3 amino acids: CSAEDGPGELFF. In DNA form, the CDR3 reads TGCAGTGCCGAAGACGGTCCCGGGGAGCTGTTTTTT.

The chain couples TRBV12-3 or TRBV12-4 to TRBJ2-2; 10 bases fit TRBD1. The CDR3 runs 18 residues. Unmatched junction bases numbered 13, after V lost 5 bases and J lost 4 bases. The CDR3 sequence is CASSDTGTGARITGELFF. The CDR3 DNA reads TGTGCCAGCAGTGACACCGGGACAGGGGCGCGGATCACCGGGGAGCTGTTTTTT.

This clonotype was seen ten or more times. This chain uses TRBV3-1 with TRBJ1-6; D not certain. Germline CDR1 reads LGHDT; CDR2 reads YNNKEL (reference sequence). This CDR3 spans 13 amino acids. Trimming cost V 4 bases and J 9 bases, with 10 bases left between them. The CDR3 reads CASSLGDSSPLHF. CDR3 in DNA: TGTGCCAGCAGCCTCGGGGATTCTTCACCCCTCCACTTT.

This clonotype occurred many times. The chain combines TRBV4-1 with TRBJ1-2; D not resolved. This CDR3 region has 14 residues. Germline V lookup: CDR1 MGHRA, CDR2 YSYEKL. The V and J ends lost 0 bases and 4 bases respectively, with 9 bases between them. The CDR3 loop is CASSQEQDSYGYTF. The CDR3, as DNA: TGCGCCAGCAGCCAAGAGCAGGATAGCTATGGCTACACCTTC.